Each of the 31 T cell receptor beta chains below was sequenced from the same sample in a study of cytomegalovirus exposure and HLA in healthy donors. Primers: 60 Vbeta forward and 13 Jbeta reverse. Only in-frame clones appear in the TCRdb table, and some are missing; sequencing was by immunoSEQ multiplex PCR. In the table there are roughly 110,000 clones, around 77% of which are singletons. The sample was PBMCs. Receptor source: a woman younger than 45 in good health and CMV-seropositive.

The rearrangement links TRBV6-5 to TRBJ1-1; 10 nucleotides align to TRBD1. The ends lost 5 bases at V and 10 bases at J; junction bases unmatched: 7. The CDR3 totals 13 residues. Germline values: CDR1 MNHEY, CDR2 SVGAGI. The CDR3 nucleotides read TGTGCCAGCAGTGTTGCCGGGACAGGGGTAGCTTTCTTT. Amino acids: CASSVAGTGVAFF.

V gene TRBV19 combines with J gene TRBJ1-5; maybe TRBD1 (5 bases). Germline V gene lookup returns CDR1 LNHDA and CDR2 SQIVND (reference sequence). CDR3 length equals 16 residues. Deletions cut 3 bases from V and 7 bases from J, with 19 bases between. CDR3 nucleotide sequence: TGTGCCAGTAGTATGGTGGTTGGGGGGGGAGGACAGCCCCAGCATTTT. As protein: CASSMVVGGGGQPQHF.

This chain connects TRBV5-4 to TRBJ2-3, with D possibly being TRBD2 (6 bases). Deletions cut 5 bases from V and 0 bases from J, with 16 bases between. Germline V CDR1 and CDR2: SGHNT, YYREEE (reference sequence). The CDR3 is 16 residues long. CDR3 in amino acids: CASRPGGRTSTDTQYF. DNA for the CDR3: TGTGCCAGCAGACCAGGAGGGAGGACCAGCACAGATACGCAGTATTTT.

The count of this clone is one. The chain carries TRBV9 and TRBJ1-2; maybe TRBD1 (5 bases). The germline V gene has CDR1 SGDLS and CDR2 YYNGEE. This CDR3 contains 13 residues. Trimming shortened V by 3 bases and J by 4 bases, and 10 bases separated the two germline ends. The CDR3 loop is CASSDGGGYGYTF. In DNA, the CDR3 is TGTGCCAGCAGCGATGGCGGGGGCTATGGCTACACCTTC.

This clone was recorded a few times. The chain couples TRBV1 to TRBJ1-1; the table names TRBD1, a call not compared with the DNA. TRBV1 is assigned pseudogene status. This CDR3 is built from 16 residues. The DNA for the CDR3 is TGCACCAGCAGCCAAGAAAGGGGGCGAAAGAACACTGAAGCTTTCTTT. This gives the protein CTSSQERGRKNTEAFF.

Concerning this clone itself: Relative to the germline gene, one junction end is altered; a read error may explain this. V and J are TRBV10-3 and TRBJ2-7; 7 bases fit TRBD2. Germline V gives CDR1 ENHRY, CDR2 SYGVKD. The length of the CDR3 is 15 residues. The CDR3 loop reads CVISPGASGSYEQYF. The CDR3 DNA reads as TGTGTCATCAGCCCCGGGGCTAGCGGCTCCTACGAGCAGTACTTC.

V gene TRBV30 combines with J gene TRBJ2-1; perhaps TRBD2 as D (6 bases). Per the germline V gene, CDR1 is GTSNPN and CDR2 is SVGIG (reference sequence). The CDR3 is 14 amino acids. The V and J ends lost 2 bases and 2 bases respectively, with 10 bases between them. The CDR3 loop reads CAWSRTTTYNEQFF. For the CDR3, the DNA is TGTGCCTGGAGTCGGACTACCACCTACAATGAGCAGTTCTTC.

This chain connects TRBV7-8 to TRBJ2-2, with 10 nucleotides matching TRBD2. CDR1 is SGHVS and CDR2 is FQNEAQ in the germline V gene. The CDR3 spans 17 residues. Unmatched junction bases numbered 7, after V lost 1 base and J lost 5 bases. CDR3 coding DNA: TGTGCCAGCAGCTTAGTATCTAGCGGGAGATCAACCGGGGAGCTGTTTTTT. Residues: CASSLVSSGRSTGELFF.

The chain carries TRBV30 and TRBJ2-6; 8 positions agree with TRBD1. This CDR3 is built from 16 residues. Germline-derived CDR1 and CDR2 are GTSNPN and SVGIG (reference sequence). Unmatched junction bases numbered 4, after V lost 2 bases and J lost 1 base. The CDR3: CAWSQGAISGANVLTF. In DNA form, the CDR3 reads TGTGCCTGGAGTCAGGGGGCGATTTCTGGGGCCAACGTCCTGACTTTC.

The chain couples TRBV6-5 to TRBJ1-6; D remains ambiguous. The V gene lost 0 bases and the J gene lost 10 bases, with 7 bases spanning the gap. The CDR3 covers 13 residues. Germline CDR1 reads MNHEY; CDR2 reads SVGAGI. CDR3 in amino acids: CASSYSSLSPLHF. CDR3 nucleotide sequence: TGTGCCAGCAGTTACTCGTCCCTCTCACCCCTCCACTTT.

The chain uses TRBV11-2 and TRBJ1-1; a possible D gene is TRBD1 (5 bases). CDR3 length equals 13 residues. Trimming shortened V by 0 bases and J by 10 bases, and 12 bases separated the two germline ends. CDR1 is SGHAT, CDR2 FQNNGV, per germline. CDR3 coding DNA: TGTGCCAGCAGCTTAGACAGGGAAGTGGGAGCTTTCTTT. This translates into CASSLDREVGAFF.

This sequence joins TRBV15 and TRBJ2-3; possible D gene TRBD1, 5 bases. The CDR3 contains 15 residues. Germline lookup yields CDR1 LNHNV and CDR2 YYDKDF (reference sequence). Trimming pared 0 bases from V and 3 bases from J, leaving 10 bases between. DNA for the CDR3: TGTGCCACCAGCAGAGACAGGGTATGGACAGATACGCAGTATTTT. As protein: CATSRDRVWTDTQYF.

The rearrangement links TRBV7-9 to TRBJ1-5; 7 positions agree with TRBD1. The length of the CDR3 is 15 residues. Germline values: CDR1 SEHNR, CDR2 FQNEAQ (reference sequence). V gave up 5 bases and J gave up 4 bases; unmatched junction bases: 8. In DNA, the CDR3 is TGTGCCAGCAGCCCCGTCGGGACAGCAAATCAGCCCCAGCATTTT. Translation gives CASSPVGTANQPQHF.

This chain connects TRBV11-2 to TRBJ2-5; no firm D call. Germline values: CDR1 SGHAT, CDR2 FQNNGV. This CDR3 spans 14 amino acids. Trimming removed 4 bases at V and 4 bases at J, with 13 bases between. CDR3 residues: CASSSNPSVETQYF. DNA of the CDR3: TGTGCCAGCAGCTCAAACCCCAGCGTAGAGACCCAGTACTTC.

The chain couples TRBV6-5 to TRBJ1-4; D unresolved. Per germline, CDR1 MNHEY and CDR2 SVGAGI. The CDR3 spans 14 residues. V was cut by 4 bases and J by 7 bases, with 13 bases left in between. This CDR3 is CASSSRTEGEKLFF. The CDR3 bases are TGTGCCAGCAGTTCCAGGACTGAGGGTGAAAAACTGTTTTTT.

This clone occurred once. The gene calls are TRBV29-1 and TRBJ1-1; TRBD1 might be the D (6 bases). V lost 4 bases and J lost 8, with 11 bases in between. The V gene's germline CDR1 is SQVTM and CDR2 ANQGSEA. The CDR3 runs to 11 residues. The chain's CDR3 is CSVVTGREAFF. CDR3 coding DNA: TGCAGCGTTGTGACAGGTAGAGAAGCTTTCTTT.

This chain connects TRBV30 to TRBJ2-7; D is possibly TRBD2 (5 bases). V lost 3 bases, J lost 4 bases, and 7 bases lay in between. Germline CDR1 reads GTSNPN; CDR2 reads SVGIG (reference sequence). The CDR3 length is 11 residues. CDR3 nucleotide sequence: TGTGCCTGGAGGACGGGATACGAGCAGTACTTC. Its translation is CAWRTGYEQYF.

This clone appeared a few times. This chain uses TRBV9 with TRBJ1-6, with 9 bases identical to TRBD1. This CDR3 is built from 15 residues. With V trimmed by 0 bases and J by 10 bases, 5 bases remained unmatched. Germline CDR1 SGDLS, CDR2 YYNGEE. CDR3 protein: CASSVDGTGISPLHF. In DNA form, the CDR3 reads TGTGCCAGCAGCGTAGATGGGACAGGGATCTCACCCCTCCACTTT.

The chain combines TRBV6-5 with TRBJ1-1; D uncertain. V lost 1 base, J lost 2 bases, and 8 bases lay in between. Germline CDR1 and CDR2: MNHEY and SVGAGI. The CDR3 length is 14 residues. CDR3: CASSYLRSNTEAFF. CDR3 sequence (DNA): TGTGCCAGCAGTTACTTACGGAGTAACACTGAAGCTTTCTTT.

In nucleotides, the CDR3 is TGTGCCAGCAGCTCGGGGGGAGGAGATACGCAGTATTTT. Its protein product is CASSSGGGDTQYF. The chain carries TRBV7-9 and TRBJ2-3, with 7 bases lining up with TRBD2. Germline V gene data show CDR1 as SEHNR and CDR2 as FQNEAQ (reference sequence). V dropped 4 bases and J dropped 5; count of bases not matched to a gene: 3. This CDR3 comprises 13 residues.

V usage is TRBV4-2 and J usage is TRBJ1-5, with unresolved D. This CDR3 region has 15 residues. V shed 0 bases and J shed 1 base, with 7 bases lying between them. Germline lookup yields CDR1 LGHNA and CDR2 YNFKEQ. CDR3 amino acids: CASSQDRGSNQPQHF. The CDR3 region has the DNA TGTGCCAGCAGCCAAGACCGCGGGAGCAATCAGCCCCAGCATTTT.

The V call is TRBV6-5, the J call TRBJ1-2; 10 bases map to TRBD1. The V segment lost 6 bases and the J segment 8 bases; nucleotides outside the gene matches: 12. This CDR3 has 15 amino acids. The germline gives CDR1 MNHEY, CDR2 SVGAGI. CDR3 amino acids: CASRLSGTGVNGYTF. CDR3 DNA: TGTGCCAGCAGACTATCCGGGACAGGGGTTAACGGCTACACCTTC.

This clone was recorded only once. V and J are TRBV9 and TRBJ2-2; D unresolved. CDR1 SGDLS and CDR2 YYNGEE come from the germline V gene. Trimming took off 3 bases at V and 6 bases at J, with 12 bases between the two ends. The CDR3 spans 14 residues. The CDR3 here is CASSADLSAGELFF. CDR3 DNA sequence: TGTGCCAGCAGCGCCGACTTAAGTGCCGGGGAGCTGTTTTTT. The whole variable domain, remainder taken from reference TRBV9 and TRBJ2-2, is DSGVTQTPKHLITATGQRVTLRCSPRSGDLSVYWYQQSLDQGLQFLIQYYNGEERAKGNILERFSAQQFPDLHSELNLSSLELGDSALYFCASSADLSAGELFFGEGSRLTVL.

This chain joins TRBV7-9 and TRBJ2-7; 9 nucleotides line up with TRBD1. The CDR3 spans 16 residues. CDR1 and CDR2 from the germline V gene are SEHNR and FQNEAQ (reference sequence). Trimming cost V 5 bases and J 4 bases; bases outside gene matches: 12. This CDR3 is CASSPRITGGRYEQYF. The CDR3 DNA reads as TGTGCCAGCAGCCCTCGAATTACAGGGGGCAGGTACGAGCAGTACTTC.

The chain is built from TRBV2 and TRBJ2-6, with D perhaps TRBD2 (6 bases). Germline V CDR1 and CDR2: SNHLY, FYNNEI. The CDR3 has 14 residues. V lost 6 bases, J lost 1 base, and 7 bases lay in between. CDR3 DNA: TGTGCCAGCAGGGAGGGGTCTGGGGCCAACGTCCTGACTTTC. It encodes CASREGSGANVLTF.

The rearrangement links TRBV6-6 to TRBJ2-5; possibly TRBD2 for D (5 bases). Germline-derived CDR1 and CDR2 are MNHNY and SVGAGI (reference sequence). The germline V and J ends were trimmed by 8 bases and 4 bases, with 23 bases remaining between them. The CDR3 loop spans 16 amino acids. CDR3 sequence reads: CASGVHGVLGPETQYF. The CDR3 DNA follows: TGTGCCAGCGGAGTACACGGGGTATTGGGCCCAGAGACCCAGTACTTC.

V is TRBV29-1 and J is TRBJ1-4; 8 nucleotides match TRBD1. V lost 6 bases, J lost 3 bases, and 6 bases stayed unmatched. This CDR3 comprises 14 residues. The V gene's germline CDR1 is SQVTM and CDR2 ANQGSEA. DNA of the CDR3: TGCAGCGTCCGCAGGGGGCCGGCTAATGAAAAACTGTTTTTT. It specifies CSVRRGPANEKLFF.

The table lists this clone with a few counts. This chain joins TRBV9 and TRBJ2-1; 9 nucleotides align to TRBD1. The CDR3 is made up of 15 amino acids. The germline V gene has CDR1 SGDLS and CDR2 YYNGEE. V lost 3 bases, J lost 7 bases, and 8 bases stayed unmatched. The CDR3 DNA reads as TGTGCCAGCAGCGCACACTTGGGACAGGGAAATGAGCAGTTCTTC. This encodes CASSAHLGQGNEQFF.

This chain joins TRBV10-2 and TRBJ1-1, with D perhaps matching TRBD1 (6 bases). This CDR3 comprises 11 residues. The V gene lost 6 bases and the J gene lost 6 bases, with 8 bases spanning the gap. Germline loops: CDR1 WSHSY, CDR2 SAAADI. CDR3 residues: CASSPGAEAFF. CDR3 nucleotide sequence: TGCGCCAGCAGCCCAGGGGCTGAAGCTTTCTTT.

The chain recombines TRBV12-5 with TRBJ1-1; TRBD1 might be the D (6 bases). Germline values: CDR1 LGHNT, CDR2 FRNRAP. The V end lost 7 bases, the J end lost 2 bases, and 14 bases lay between the germline ends. This CDR3 contains 14 residues. CDR3 sequence reads: CASVISTGNTEAFF. CDR3 DNA sequence: TGTGCTAGTGTCATTTCGACAGGAAACACTGAAGCTTTCTTT.

The chain has TRBV11-3 and TRBJ2-7; D possibly corresponds to TRBD1 (5 bases). The germline gives CDR1 SGHNT, CDR2 YENEEA. The CDR3 loop spans 13 amino acids. With 1 base removed from V and 2 bases from J, the gap between germline ends came to 6 bases. Written as DNA, the CDR3 is TGTGCCAGCAGCTTAGGGGGCCCCTACGAGCAGTACTTC. This sequence encodes CASSLGGPYEQYF.